This TCR beta chain emerged from a study of identical twins listed by TCRdb under 2016. With respect to the entire study: To test whether fetal clonotypes persist, the study used deep sequencing on TCR alpha and beta repertoires from monozygotic twins, unrelated adults of various ages, and cord blood. Replicate twin experiments were performed at different times using different library preparation protocols to rule out contamination.

All donors were healthy Caucasians. From a lookup of the germline V gene (reference sequence), CDR1 and CDR2 are LNHDA and SQIVND. The cysteine opens and the phenylalanine closes a CDR3 of 12 amino acids. The sequence is cut down to CDR3 DNA, 36 bases in frame from base 1. Findings and caveats that apply to the study as a whole: Compared with coincidental sharing between unrelated individuals, an excess of low generation-probability sequences was observed among out-of-frame TCR alpha sequences shared between twins. The excess sharing between twins in beta out-of-frame sequences was weaker because fewer shared sequences reduced the signal-to-noise ratio. Conclusions relied on cross-sectional statistical analysis, since the same donors could not be followed over many years. In monozygotic twins, out-of-frame TCR alpha sharing was systematically underestimated by recombination models, although the models agreed with sharing between unrelated individuals. Abundant cord blood beta clonotypes had fewer insertions, young adult naive repertoires showed a similar but weaker trend, and memory repertoires showed no such trend. Invariant T cells such as MAIT and iNKT could partly confound zero-insertion analyses, though diverse VJ usage argued against this for most clonotypes.

Receptor amplification or capture employed 5' RACE. TCRdb lists the instrument as Illumina HiSeq 2000. Template switching added a universal primer binding site, and the final cDNA carried a unique molecular identifier that allowed TCR cDNA molecules to be counted accurately. First-strand cDNA for TCR alpha and beta chains was synthesized from specific primers in the conserved constant-segment region. To control for contamination, each cDNA library was double barcoded with a SMART-Mk sample barcode plus Illumina barcodes. TruSeq adapter sequences along with Illumina sample barcodes were introduced in two successive PCR steps. The TCR alpha and beta cDNA libraries were sequenced on the Illumina HiSeq platform using custom primers. As for the original processing: MiGEC processed the raw reads to extract unique molecular identifiers, while MiXCR was used to determine the CDR3 positions. Recombination models were inferred per individual with the repgenHMM and IGoR tools using an EM algorithm. The tcR package in R was used for shared clonotype analysis, with sharing normalized by the product of cloneset sizes. To study raw recombination free of thymic and clonal selection effects, out-of-frame nonproductive sequences were analyzed. Starting from the raw public reads, TCRdb applied fastp trimming at Q25, assembled clones with MiXCR and retained in-frame beta chains. One record per CDR3 amino acid sequence lists the most common genes and DNA. The V and J calls were not made by the authors but by TCRdb's processing. The sample has more than 1.5 million distinct CDR3 sequences on record, about 31% of them singletons. The top ten hold about 0.25% of the sample.

A word on this clonotype: Its antigen is currently not known. Nothing much larger sits one base from this clone, and base qualities are not available.

The chain employs TRBV19 and TRBJ2-4; the D gene assignment is ambiguous. The J call is uncertain, as TRBJ2-7 better fits the DNA end. The clonotype was recovered from a newborn girl in good health. Sequencing input: cord blood. This receptor carries the CDR3 CASADGPYEQYF. The DNA reads as follows: TGTGCCAGTGCTGACGGACCCTACGAGCAGTACTTC.